These 26 T cell receptor beta chains were sequenced from one sample in a study of T cell responses to AZD1222 COVID-19 vaccine (dated by TCRdb to the early 2020s). What this sample's time point label stands for: baseline before first vaccination. Preparation of the library involved the immunoSEQ multiplex PCR assay. Imported from immuneACCESS, the table was reduced by TCRdb to in-frame sequences with V and J called. These copies leave out some clones; in studies compared against another copy, an unresolved V gene accounts for under half, and the cause of the remainder is not known. The sample has more than 100,000 clones on record, approximately 90% of them singletons. The top ten clonotypes cover over 4.5% of the sample. Sample: peripheral blood, taken on day 0 of AZD1222 vaccination. All receptors come from an adult in good health.

This chain links TRBV28 with TRBJ1-2, with 8 positions matching TRBD1. The germline V gene encodes CDR1 MDHEN and CDR2 SYDVKM. This CDR3 has 13 amino acids. The junction had 8 bases not matched to a gene; V was cut back by 6 bases and J by 8 bases. In DNA, the CDR3 is TGTGCCAGCAGACTTGGACAGGGCGGGGGCTACACCTTC. This encodes CASRLGQGGGYTF.

A remark on this clone: It is unclear where the CDR3 begins or ends on the DNA, so no DNA is shown, and the CDR3 is as TCRdb lists it. V gene TRBV6-5 combines with J gene TRBJ2-7; the table's D call, TRBD1, has no DNA check behind it. The CDR3 spans 15 residues, counting both ends. Per the germline V gene, CDR1 is MNHEY and CDR2 is SVGAGI. The CDR3 protein is CASILGTFFPYEQYF.

The rearrangement uses TRBV7-8 and TRBJ1-1; no firm D call. Germline values: CDR1 SGHVS, CDR2 FQNEAQ. The CDR3 extends over 13 amino acids. V dropped 1 base and J dropped 0 bases, with 3 bases sitting between them. The CDR3 nucleotides are TGTGCCAGCAGCTTAGAGGTGAACACTGAAGCTTTCTTT. Translating it yields CASSLEVNTEAFF.

The chain combines TRBV18 with TRBJ2-1, with D maybe TRBD1 (5 bases). V lost 2 bases and J 2 bases, leaving 7 bases between the germline ends. Germline V gene sequence: CDR1 KGHSH, CDR2 LQKENI. This CDR3 comprises 14 residues. The CDR3 loop reads CASSPGAPYNEQFF. The CDR3 DNA follows: TGTGCCAGCTCACCAGGGGCCCCCTACAATGAGCAGTTCTTC.

The rearrangement links TRBV6-5 to TRBJ1-5; 9 positions agree with TRBD1. Germline V lookup: CDR1 MNHEY, CDR2 SVGAGI. This CDR3 has 15 amino acids. With 5 bases clipped from V and 3 bases from J, the junction kept 5 bases outside the gene matches. CDR3 DNA: TGTGCCAGCAGTCCACAGGGGGCCCTCAATCAGCCCCAGCATTTT. Translating it yields CASSPQGALNQPQHF.

The J gene is TRBJ1-1, the V gene TRBV10-3; the D is unclear. The CDR3 consists of 12 residues. Germline V CDR1 and CDR2: ENHRY, SYGVKD. V lost 6 bases to trimming and J lost 2 bases, with 7 bases between them. In nucleotides, the CDR3 is TGTGCCATCAGGCCTAACAACACTGAAGCTTTCTTT. It is translated as CAIRPNNTEAFF.

The chain uses TRBV7-7 and TRBJ1-2; 7 bases map to TRBD1. This CDR3 is 16 amino acids long. Germline V lookup: CDR1 SSHAT, CDR2 FNYEAQ (reference sequence). Unmatched junction bases numbered 9, after V lost 3 bases and J lost 2 bases. The DNA of the CDR3 is TGTGCCAGCAGCTTTCATCGCAGGGGGGCAAACTATGGCTACACCTTC. Translated, it gives CASSFHRRGANYGYTF.

The J gene is TRBJ1-1, the V gene TRBV7-2; tentative D call: TRBD1 (6 bases). The V and J ends lost 2 bases and 3 bases respectively, with 7 bases between them. The V gene's germline CDR1 is SGHTA and CDR2 FQGNSA. The CDR3 runs 13 residues. CDR3 protein: CASSLNRDTEAFF. The CDR3 region has the DNA TGTGCCAGCAGCTTAAACAGGGACACTGAAGCTTTCTTT.

DNA of the CDR3: TGTGCCAGCAGTGCCCCGCCATATAAGCCTGGGGCCAACGTCCTGACTTTC. Amino acids: CASSAPPYKPGANVLTF. This chain links TRBV25-1 with TRBJ2-6; D unresolved. The CDR3 totals 17 residues. Germline values: CDR1 MGHDK, CDR2 SYGVNS. Trimming pared 4 bases from V and 2 bases from J, leaving 15 bases between.

The CDR3 here is CASSPSTLDSGNTIYF. The CDR3 nucleotides are TGTGCCAGCTCACCTTCGACTCTTGACTCTGGAAACACCATATATTTT. The chain combines TRBV18 with TRBJ1-3; D is uncertain. This CDR3 is 16 amino acids long. Trimming pared 3 bases from V and 0 bases from J, leaving 12 bases between. In germline, CDR1 is KGHSH, CDR2 LQKENI.

Concerning this clone: The identical CDR3 is also encoded by other nucleotide sequences in the sample. The V call is TRBV10-3, the J call TRBJ2-3; D may be TRBD2 (6 bases). This CDR3 is built from 15 residues. V was trimmed by 0 bases and J by 2 bases, leaving 9 bases between them. Looked up from germline, CDR1 is ENHRY and CDR2 is SYGVKD. In DNA form, the CDR3 reads TGTGCCATCAGTGAGTCCGCGGGAAACACAGATACGCAGTATTTT. It translates to CAISESAGNTDTQYF.

The rearrangement joins TRBV19 to TRBJ1-5; D is perhaps TRBD1 (5 bases). V lost 5 bases and J 6 bases, leaving 23 bases between the germline ends. CDR3 length equals 17 residues. The germline V gene has CDR1 LNHDA and CDR2 SQIVND (reference sequence). CDR3 residues: CASSPRALSGDGQPQHF. The CDR3 region has the DNA TGTGCCAGTAGTCCCCGTGCTTTGTCGGGGGATGGTCAGCCCCAGCATTTT. The complete variable domain, with remaining parts taken from reference TRBV19 and TRBJ1-5, reads DGGITQSPKYLFRKEGQNVTLSCEQNLNHDAMYWYRQDPGQGLRLIYYSQIVNDFQKGDIAEGYSVSREKKESFPLTVTSAQKNPTAFYLCASSPRALSGDGQPQHFGDGTRLSIL.

The chain joins TRBV12-5 to TRBJ1-1; perhaps TRBD1 as D (6 bases). The V gene's germline CDR1 is LGHNT and CDR2 FRNRAP. The germline V and J ends were trimmed by 0 bases and 3 bases, with 17 bases remaining between them. The CDR3 covers 17 residues. Here the CDR3 reads CASGLVRAGGLYTEAFF. CDR3 DNA sequence: TGTGCTAGTGGTTTGGTAAGAGCGGGGGGCCTGTACACTGAAGCTTTCTTT.

In this sample, this clone turned up once. This chain uses TRBV14 with TRBJ1-1, with D unresolved. Trimming left V 1 base short and J 2 bases short, with 5 bases between. Germline loops: CDR1 SGHDN, CDR2 FVKESK. The CDR3 runs 13 residues. CDR3 nucleotide sequence: TGTGCCAGCAGCCAAGGGCCCAACACTGAAGCTTTCTTT. This codes for CASSQGPNTEAFF. The full variable domain, completed using reference TRBV14 and TRBJ1-1, is EAGVTQFPSHSVIEKGQTVTLRCDPISGHDNLYWYRRVMGKEIKFLLHFVKESKQDESGMPNNRFLAERTGGTYSTLKVQPAELEDSGVYFCASSQGPNTEAFFGQGTRLTVV.

CDR3 bases: TGTGCCAGCACCCCCGCCCAGGGGGCGAGGGTTGGCTACACCTTC. Its translation: CASTPAQGARVGYTF. This chain joins TRBV6-5 and TRBJ1-2, with 8 nucleotides matching TRBD1. V shed 7 bases and J 7 bases; nucleotides not matched to a gene: 14. The length of the CDR3 is 15 residues. Germline CDR1 MNHEY, CDR2 SVGAGI.

The rearrangement uses TRBV24-1 and TRBJ1-5; 9 nucleotides agree with TRBD1. Germline V lookup: CDR1 KGHDR, CDR2 SFDVKD. This CDR3 contains 15 residues. Trimming took 10 bases from V and 5 from J; bases not matched to a gene: 11. The CDR3 coding sequence is TGTGCCACAGAGGGAGGGGGACAGGGCTATCAGCCCCAGCATTTT. This encodes CATEGGGQGYQPQHF.

V gene TRBV7-2 combines with J gene TRBJ1-1, with D possibly TRBD1 on 6 matching bases. The CDR3 has 14 residues. Germline V lookup: CDR1 SGHTA, CDR2 FQGNSA. Trimming took off 5 bases at V and 1 base at J, with 11 bases between the two ends. In DNA, the CDR3 is TGTGCCAGCAGCCCATCGACAGGGAACACTGAAGCTTTCTTT. Protein sequence: CASSPSTGNTEAFF.

CDR3 region: CASSPYPTDTQYF. The CDR3, as DNA: TGTGCCAGCAGCCCCTATCCCACAGATACGCAGTATTTT. The J gene is TRBJ2-3, the V gene TRBV14, with no clear D. V shed 4 bases and J shed 2 bases, with 7 bases lying between them. This CDR3 is 13 amino acids long. CDR1 is SGHDN, CDR2 FVKESK, per germline.

The chain recombines TRBV9 with TRBJ2-7; D assignment may be TRBD1 or TRBD2 (5 bases each). Trimming left V 6 bases short and J 6 bases short, with 16 bases between. In germline, CDR1 is SGDLS, CDR2 YYNGEE. The CDR3 sequence is 13 residues long. The CDR3, as DNA: TGTGCCAGCACCCGGGACGGAACAGTCGAGCAGTACTTC. It codes for CASTRDGTVEQYF.

This chain uses TRBV4-1 with TRBJ1-5; D ambiguous. V lost 3 bases and J 5 bases, leaving 11 bases between the germline ends. The CDR3 spans 14 residues. CDR1 and CDR2 (germline): MGHRA, YSYEKL. The CDR3 region is CASSQQRSDQPQHF. Here the CDR3 DNA reads TGCGCCAGCAGCCAGCAACGGTCGGATCAGCCCCAGCATTTT.

In this sample, this clone turned up a few times. V is TRBV4-1 and J is TRBJ2-7; possibly TRBD2 for D (6 bases). There are 16 residues in the CDR3. Germline values: CDR1 MGHRA, CDR2 YSYEKL. Trimming removed 0 bases from V and 4 bases from J, with 16 bases in between. CDR3 protein: CASSQDGGSVKYEQYF. The CDR3 nucleotides read TGCGCCAGCAGCCAAGATGGGGGGAGTGTAAAGTACGAGCAGTACTTC.

The count of this clone is one. The chain is built from TRBV7-2 and TRBJ2-3, with D possibly TRBD2 on 6 matching bases. Germline V gene lookup returns CDR1 SGHTA and CDR2 FQGNSA. The CDR3 loop spans 14 amino acids. V gave up 3 bases and J gave up 3 bases, with 10 bases separating them. The CDR3 loop reads CASSLRTTTDTQYF. The CDR3 DNA sequence: TGTGCCAGCAGCTTGCGGACTACAACAGATACGCAGTATTTT.

V gene TRBV7-2 combines with J gene TRBJ1-5, with D perhaps TRBD1 (5 bases). Trimming took 5 bases from V and 0 from J, leaving 11 bases between them. The germline V gene encodes CDR1 SGHTA and CDR2 FQGNSA. The length of the CDR3 is 15 residues. This CDR3 reads CASSQGTVSNQPQHF. CDR3 coding DNA: TGTGCCAGCAGCCAAGGGACGGTTAGCAATCAGCCCCAGCATTTT.

The chain uses TRBV6-1 and TRBJ2-6; D uncertain. CDR3 size: 15 residues. Trimming stripped 1 base from V and 2 bases from J, with 6 bases between. Germline V gives CDR1 MNHNS, CDR2 SASEGT. In nucleotides, the CDR3 is TGTGCCAGCAGTGAAGAAGCAGCTGGGGCCAACGTCCTGACTTTC. It translates to CASSEEAAGANVLTF.

The CDR3 nucleotides read TGTGCCATCAGTGGGGGGAGGGGACAGGGAAGGGGCGAGCAGTACTTC. Translation: CAISGGRGQGRGEQYF. The gene calls are TRBV10-3 and TRBJ2-7, with 9 bases aligning to TRBD1. Germline CDR1 and CDR2: ENHRY and SYGVKD. This CDR3 comprises 16 residues. With 4 bases clipped from V and 6 bases from J, the junction kept 13 bases outside the gene matches.

The genes are TRBV11-2 and TRBJ2-5, with D possibly TRBD2 on 6 matching bases. The CDR3 is 15 amino acids. Between the trimmed V and J ends, which lost 5 bases and 0 bases, there was a span of 13 bases. Germline CDR1 and CDR2: SGHAT and FQNNGV. In nucleotides, the CDR3 is TGTGCCAGCAGCGCCCTCTGGAGGGACCAAGAGACCCAGTACTTC. It is translated as CASSALWRDQETQYF. The full variable domain, its missing parts supplied by reference TRBV11-2 and TRBJ2-5, is EAGVAQSPRYKIIEKRQSVAFWCNPISGHATLYWYQQILGQGPKLLIQFQNNGVVDDSQLPKDRFSAERLKGVDSTLKIQPAKLEDSAVYLCASSALWRDQETQYFGPGTRLLVL.